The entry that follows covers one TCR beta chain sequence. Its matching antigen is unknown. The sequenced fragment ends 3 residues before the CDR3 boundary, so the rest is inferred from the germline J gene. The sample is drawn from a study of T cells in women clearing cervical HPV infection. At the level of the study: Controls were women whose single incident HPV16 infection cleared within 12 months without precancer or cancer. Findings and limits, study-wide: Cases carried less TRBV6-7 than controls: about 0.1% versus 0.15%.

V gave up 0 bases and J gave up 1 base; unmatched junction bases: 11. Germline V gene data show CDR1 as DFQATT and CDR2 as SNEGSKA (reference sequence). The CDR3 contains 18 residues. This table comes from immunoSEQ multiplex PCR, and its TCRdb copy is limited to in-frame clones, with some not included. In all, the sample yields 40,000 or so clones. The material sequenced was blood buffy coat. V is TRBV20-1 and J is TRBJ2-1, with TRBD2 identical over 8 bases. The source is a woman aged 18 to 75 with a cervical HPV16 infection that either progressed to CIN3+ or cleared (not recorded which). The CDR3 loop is CSARDGYGGRTSYNEQFF. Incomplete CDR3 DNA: TGCAGTGCTAGAGATGGCTATGGCGGGAGGACGTCCTACAATGAG.